The present TCR beta chain was sequenced within a study of blood T cell repertoires in COVID-19. Study-wide background: Acute and convalescent COVID-19 samples came from the United States, Italy and Spain. T cells, B-cell-depleted T cells, or PBMCs supplied cDNA or gDNA.

V lost 2 bases and J lost 17, with 18 bases in between. Germline CDR1 is LGHDT and CDR2 is YNNKEL (reference sequence). The CDR3 extends over 13 amino acids. Authors' analysis steps: Amplifying reference gene primers gave estimates of nucleated cell counts. Libraries were prepared by immunoSEQ multiplex PCR; TCRdb keeps only in-frame clonotypes and omits some of them. The V and J calls and clone size were taken over from that table, and D and trimming were inferred from the DNA. This sample has more than 80,000 clones, with roughly 86% found just once. The rearrangement links TRBV3-1 (or the pseudogene TRBV3-2) to TRBJ1-4; TRBD1 might be the D (6 bases). The clonotype comes from a man aged 35-49 years with acute or convalescent COVID-19. Sequenced: peripheral blood. CDR3: CASSQTQDSNPFF. The DNA for the CDR3 is TGTGCCAGCAGCCAAACTCAGGACAGTAATCCTTTTTTT.